One and the same sample provided the 9 T cell receptor beta chains below, sequenced in a study of response to subunit inactivated influenza vaccine. TCRdb redid the calling of the RT-PCR reads with MiXCR, one entry per CDR3 protein. The repertoire holds just over 300,000 distinct CDR3 sequences, with roughly 22% as singletons. This material consisted of PBMCs from blood, taken 21 months after vaccination. The receptors here all came from a man aged 50 to 69 who received an inactivated influenza vaccine.

This sequence joins TRBV12-5 and TRBJ1-1; the match to TRBD1 covers 7 bases. V dropped 1 base and J dropped 5; count of bases not matched to a gene: 10. CDR3 length: 16 amino acids. Germline CDR1 is LGHNT and CDR2 is FRNRAP. DNA of the CDR3: TGTGCTAGTGGTTTGGGAAGACAGGGTTTAGGAACTGAAGCTTTCTTT. This sequence encodes CASGLGRQGLGTEAFF.

The chain employs TRBV11-2 and TRBJ2-5; no reliable D call. Germline V gives CDR1 SGHAT, CDR2 FQNNGV. With 3 bases removed from V and 2 bases from J, the gap between germline ends came to 10 bases. The CDR3 length is 14 residues. DNA for the CDR3: TGTGCCAGCAGCTTCATAACTGAACAAGAGACCCAGTACTTC. Its protein is CASSFITEQETQYF.

This rearrangement joins TRBV19 to TRBJ1-1, with no clear D. Germline V gene sequence: CDR1 LNHDA, CDR2 SQIVND (reference sequence). The CDR3 length is 14 residues. V was pared by 6 bases and J by 0 bases, with 11 bases between. The CDR3 loop reads CASSPWELNTEAFF. The CDR3, as DNA: TGTGCCAGTAGCCCTTGGGAGTTGAACACTGAAGCTTTCTTT.

The chain combines TRBV4-1 with TRBJ1-5, with D perhaps matching TRBD1 (5 bases). Germline V gives CDR1 MGHRA, CDR2 YSYEKL. This CDR3 region has 18 residues. V gave up 1 base and J gave up 2 bases, with 18 bases separating them. The CDR3 DNA reads as TGCGCCAGCAGCCAAGTGTATGGAGGGGCGCTTGGCAATCAGCCCCAGCATTTT. This translates into CASSQVYGGALGNQPQHF.

This clonotype was found many times. The rearrangement uses TRBV12-3 or TRBV12-4 and TRBJ1-4, with D perhaps matching TRBD1 (5 bases). The germline V and J ends were trimmed by 7 bases and 4 bases, with 13 bases remaining between them. This CDR3 has 14 residues. Written as DNA, the CDR3 is TGTGCCAGCAACCTGGGGACCCTTAATGAAAAACTGTTTTTT. Protein: CASNLGTLNEKLFF.

The chain couples TRBV4-2 to TRBJ1-3, with TRBD1 matching 11 bases. The germline V gene has CDR1 LGHNA and CDR2 YNFKEQ. The CDR3 contains 17 residues. With 3 bases clipped from V and 1 base from J, the junction kept 5 bases outside the gene matches. The CDR3 DNA reads TGTGCCAGCAGCCATTCCGGGACAGGGGGTTCTGGAAACACCATATATTTT. Amino acids: CASSHSGTGGSGNTIYF.

This clonotype has only one observation. The V gene is TRBV7-9, the J gene TRBJ2-1, with TRBD1 matching over 7 bases. The CDR3 is made up of 13 amino acids. Germline lookup yields CDR1 SEHNR and CDR2 FQNEAQ (reference sequence). Germline trimming cut 5 bases from V and 8 bases from J; bases unmatched to any gene: 6. CDR3 in DNA: TGTGCCAGCAGCCCACAACAGGGGCATGAGCAGTTCTTC. Its protein product is CASSPQQGHEQFF. The complete variable domain, with remaining parts taken from reference TRBV7-9 and TRBJ2-1, reads DTGVSQNPRHKITKRGQNVTFRCDPISEHNRLYWYRQTLGQGPEFLTYFQNEAQLEKSRLLSDRFSAERPKGSFSTLEIQRTEQGDSAMYLCASSPQQGHEQFFGPGTRLTVL.

This chain uses TRBV20-1 with TRBJ2-2; 7 bases map to TRBD2. Germline lookup yields CDR1 DFQATT and CDR2 SNEGSKA (reference sequence). Trimming removed 0 bases from V and 1 base from J; junction bases left unmatched: 5. CDR3 length: 16 amino acids. The CDR3 protein is CSARDGIAGNTGELFF. The CDR3 DNA reads TGCAGTGCTAGAGATGGGATAGCGGGGAACACCGGGGAGCTGTTTTTT.

The V call is TRBV7-9, the J call TRBJ2-1, with 9 positions matching TRBD2. After removal of 5 bases from V and 6 bases from J, the junction contained 5 bases not matched to a gene. CDR1 and CDR2 (germline): SEHNR, FQNEAQ (reference sequence). This CDR3 is built from 14 residues. CDR3 nucleotides: TGTGCCAGCAGCATTAGCGGGAGACCCAATGAGCAGTTCTTC. This sequence encodes CASSISGRPNEQFF.